These 32 T cell receptor beta chains were sequenced from one sample in a study of T cell responses to AZD1222 COVID-19 vaccine. Repertoires were generated with immunoSEQ multiplex PCR, while TCRdb's copy carries only in-frame clones and drops some. The sample contains approximately 150,000 clones, roughly 87% of which appear only once. Sequenced here: peripheral blood, sampled on day 0 of AZD1222 vaccination. Receptors were obtained from an adult in good health.

J is TRBJ2-1 and V is TRBV18; D is perhaps TRBD2 (5 bases). Germline lookup yields CDR1 KGHSH and CDR2 LQKENI. CDR3 size: 13 residues. Between the trimmed V and J ends, which lost 6 bases and 7 bases, there was a span of 13 bases. CDR3 sequence reads: CASSALLGNEQFF. The CDR3 region has the DNA TGTGCCAGCTCTGCCTTACTAGGAAATGAGCAGTTCTTC.

The sample holds a few counts of this clone. CDR3 loop: CASSFYREQYF. The CDR3 DNA reads as TGTGCCAGCAGCTTTTATCGGGAGCAGTACTTC. The rearrangement links TRBV5-6 to TRBJ2-7; D call uncertain. There are 11 residues in the CDR3. Germline V gene sequence: CDR1 SGHDT, CDR2 YYEEEE. V was shortened by 2 bases and J by 7 bases, with 7 bases between the two germline ends.

The genes are TRBV5-5 and TRBJ2-7; the D call may be TRBD1 or TRBD2 (5 bases each). Looked up from germline, CDR1 is SGHKS and CDR2 is YYEKEE (reference sequence). The CDR3 length is 16 residues. The V end lost 0 bases, the J end lost 0 bases, and 13 bases lay between the germline ends. The CDR3 loop reads CASSLGGAVLSYEQYF. In DNA, the CDR3 is TGTGCCAGCAGCTTGGGAGGGGCCGTACTCTCCTACGAGCAGTACTTC. Looking up the rest from reference TRBV5-5 and TRBJ2-7 gives the full variable domain: DAGVTQSPTHLIKTRGQQVTLRCSPISGHKSVSWYQQVLGQGPQFIFQYYEKEERGRGNFPDRFSARQFPNYSSELNVNALLLGDSALYLCASSLGGAVLSYEQYFGPGTRLTVT.

J is TRBJ1-5 and V is TRBV5-1, with TRBD1 identical over 7 bases. V dropped 4 bases and J dropped 6; count of bases not matched to a gene: 22. Germline values: CDR1 SGHRS, CDR2 YFSETQ. This CDR3 comprises 19 residues. This CDR3 is CASSEQGQRGRINGQPQHF. CDR3 in DNA: TGCGCCAGCAGCGAACAGGGACAGCGAGGGAGGATTAACGGTCAGCCCCAGCATTTT.

The chain has TRBV14 and TRBJ2-5; 8 bases are a match to TRBD1. The CDR3 is 15 amino acids. Germline assignment: CDR1 SGHDN and CDR2 FVKESK. V shed 0 bases, J shed 5 bases, and the junction held 5 bases outside the gene matches. The CDR3 DNA sequence: TGTGCCAGCAGCCAAGAGTTCAGGGGGCAGGAGACCCAGTACTTC. Residues: CASSQEFRGQETQYF.

The chain has TRBV4-2 and TRBJ2-7, with TRBD1 identical over 9 bases. The CDR3 is 15 amino acids. With V trimmed by 1 base and J by 4 bases, 5 bases remained unmatched. In germline, CDR1 is LGHNA, CDR2 YNFKEQ. The CDR3: CASSQGGQGNYEQYF. DNA for the CDR3: TGTGCCAGCAGCCAAGGGGGACAGGGAAATTACGAGCAGTACTTC.

The chain carries TRBV5-1 and TRBJ2-7, with 9 positions matching TRBD1. Germline CDR1 SGHRS, CDR2 YFSETQ. V gave up 4 bases and J gave up 4 bases; unmatched junction bases: 9. The CDR3 is 15 residues long. The DNA of the CDR3 is TGCGCCAGCAGCCAAGGCGGACAGGGGTTATACGAGCAGTACTTC. It is translated as CASSQGGQGLYEQYF.

The rearrangement links TRBV10-2 to TRBJ1-1; tentative D call: TRBD1 (6 bases). The V and J ends lost 10 bases and 2 bases respectively, with 14 bases between them. Looked up from germline, CDR1 is WSHSY and CDR2 is SAAADI. The CDR3 runs 13 residues. In DNA, the CDR3 is TGCGCCAACACACCAGGGGATAACACTGAAGCTTTCTTT. Protein sequence: CANTPGDNTEAFF.

The chain combines TRBV12-3 or TRBV12-4 with TRBJ2-7; no firm D call. CDR3 size: 13 residues. Trimming left V 8 bases short and J 0 bases short, with 11 bases between. DNA for the CDR3: TGTGCCAGCGCCAATACCAACTCCTACGAGCAGTACTTC. Translated: CASANTNSYEQYF.

The count of this clone is one. V usage is TRBV11-2 and J usage is TRBJ2-3, with 8 bases that match TRBD2. CDR1 and CDR2 from the germline V gene are SGHAT and FQNNGV. V shed 8 bases, J shed 3 bases, and the junction held 10 bases outside the gene matches. The CDR3 covers 15 residues. The CDR3 protein is CASRHGRARTDTQYF. DNA of the CDR3: TGTGCCAGCCGCCACGGGAGGGCCCGGACAGATACGCAGTATTTT.

This chain connects TRBV18 to TRBJ2-1; D gene uncertain. Germline V gene lookup returns CDR1 KGHSH and CDR2 LQKENI. Between the trimmed V and J ends, which lost 4 bases and 5 bases, there was a span of 12 bases. The CDR3 is 14 amino acids. Here the CDR3 DNA reads TGTGCCAGCTCACAAACGACAACGGACAATGAGCAGTTCTTC. Encoded protein: CASSQTTTDNEQFF.

The chain couples TRBV7-2 to TRBJ1-2; D is unclear. V gave up 1 base and J gave up 2 bases, with 11 bases separating them. This CDR3 has 15 residues. The germline V gene has CDR1 SGHTA and CDR2 FQGNSA. The CDR3 coding sequence is TGTGCCAGCAGCTTAGGCGGTGCGGGGAACTATGGCTACACCTTC. As protein: CASSLGGAGNYGYTF.

This rearrangement joins TRBV6-5 to TRBJ2-7; TRBD2 aligns across 9 bases. The V gene end was trimmed by 3 bases and the J gene end by 2 bases; junction bases not matched to a gene: 5. The CDR3 is made up of 15 amino acids. The V gene's germline CDR1 is MNHEY and CDR2 SVGAGI. Written as DNA, the CDR3 is TGTGCCAGCAGTTATTCGCCTAGCGGGACCTACGAGCAGTACTTC. Translating gives CASSYSPSGTYEQYF.

The CDR3 here is CASSHGRGADYGYTF. CDR3 coding DNA: TGCGCCAGCAGCCACGGGAGGGGGGCGGACTATGGCTACACCTTC. The rearrangement links TRBV4-1 to TRBJ1-2, with D possibly matching TRBD1 (6 bases). V shed 3 bases and J shed 3 bases, with 14 bases lying between them. Germline assignment: CDR1 MGHRA and CDR2 YSYEKL. The CDR3 consists of 15 residues.

This clone showed up just once. The chain recombines TRBV12-5 with TRBJ2-5; TRBD2 matches at 12 bases. V shed 6 bases and J 5 bases; nucleotides not matched to a gene: 10. Germline CDR1 reads LGHNT; CDR2 reads FRNRAP. The CDR3 is 16 amino acids. The CDR3 DNA sequence: TGTGCTAGTGGCCCCGGACTAGCGGGATCGGGGGAGACCCAGTACTTC. Protein sequence: CASGPGLAGSGETQYF.

The chain couples TRBV6-6 to TRBJ1-2; TRBD1 agrees at 8 bases. The CDR3 extends over 14 amino acids. From germline, CDR1 is MNHNY and CDR2 SVGAGI (reference sequence). J lost 5 bases, V lost 5 bases, and 7 bases had no gene match. CDR3 sequence (DNA): TGTGCCAGCAGTCCCGACAGGGGAGGGTATGGCTACACCTTC. Translation: CASSPDRGGYGYTF.

The rearrangement joins TRBV6-1 to TRBJ1-5; 7 bases match TRBD1. The CDR3 runs to 16 residues. V trimming: 4 bases; J trimming: 1 base; junction bases outside the gene matches: 7. The V gene's germline CDR1 is MNHNS and CDR2 SASEGT. The CDR3 protein is CASSGRLGGSNQPQHF. CDR3 in DNA: TGTGCCAGCAGTGGACGGTTAGGGGGCAGCAATCAGCCCCAGCATTTT.

The CDR3 bases are TGTGCCTGGAGTACCCGGGGGGGGATGAATCAGCCCCAGCATTTT. Protein sequence: CAWSTRGGMNQPQHF. This chain links TRBV30 with TRBJ1-5; weak D call: TRBD1 (5 bases). The CDR3 runs 15 residues. The germline CDR1 and CDR2 sequences are GTSNPN and SVGIG (reference sequence). Trimming removed 2 bases from V and 4 bases from J, with 15 bases in between.

Remarks on this clone: One junction end does not reproduce the germline sequence, and a read error may be involved. The V gene is TRBV19, the J gene TRBJ1-5; possibly TRBD1 for D (5 bases). Germline CDR1 and CDR2: LNHDA and SQIVND (reference sequence). The CDR3 sequence is 15 residues long. CDR3 amino acids: CASSVDSRLGQPQHF. CDR3 DNA sequence: TGTGCCAGTAGTGTAGACAGCAGACTCGGTCAGCCCCAGCATTTT.

V and J are TRBV5-6 and TRBJ1-2, with TRBD1 identical over 7 bases. V shed 4 bases and J 8 bases; nucleotides not matched to a gene: 8. The CDR3 runs to 13 residues. CDR1 and CDR2 (germline): SGHDT, YYEEEE. The DNA of the CDR3 is TGTGCCAGCAGCCCAGACAGGGTGCGAGGCTACACCTTC. Translation gives CASSPDRVRGYTF.

V is TRBV3-1 (or the pseudogene TRBV3-2) and J is TRBJ1-1; D not certain. Trimming removed 1 base at V and 4 bases at J, with 7 bases between. The CDR3 contains 13 residues. Germline CDR1 LGHDT, CDR2 YNNKEL (reference sequence). The CDR3 nucleotides are TGTGCCAGCAGCCAAGGGCGGGTCACTGAAGCTTTCTTT. This encodes CASSQGRVTEAFF.

This chain joins TRBV24-1 and TRBJ2-7, with D maybe TRBD1 (6 bases). Trimming took off 5 bases at V and 1 base at J, with 14 bases between the two ends. CDR3 size: 15 residues. Germline-derived CDR1 and CDR2 are KGHDR and SFDVKD. Here the CDR3 DNA reads TGTGCCACCAGTGGAGGGGGAGATTTGTCCTACGAGCAGTACTTC. It encodes CATSGGGDLSYEQYF.

This chain uses TRBV5-6 with TRBJ2-1; D not certain. V lost 2 bases to trimming and J lost 5 bases, with 5 bases between them. The CDR3 extends over 12 amino acids. Germline V gene sequence: CDR1 SGHDT, CDR2 YYEEEE. CDR3 region: CASSLRHNEQFF. CDR3 nucleotides: TGTGCCAGCAGCTTAAGGCACAATGAGCAGTTCTTC.

The chain combines TRBV28 with TRBJ1-5; no firm D call. Trimming pared 6 bases from V and 1 base from J, leaving 10 bases between. The CDR3 sequence is 14 residues long. In germline, CDR1 is MDHEN, CDR2 SYDVKM. This CDR3 is CASRQTGSNQPQHF. The DNA of the CDR3 is TGTGCCAGCAGACAGACGGGGAGCAATCAGCCCCAGCATTTT.

The CDR3 sequence is CASSYSRSSSSSYNEQFF. The CDR3 DNA reads TGTGCCAGCAGTTACTCGAGGAGTAGCTCGAGCTCCTACAATGAGCAGTTCTTC. The chain joins TRBV6-2 or TRBV6-3 to TRBJ2-1, with no clear D. CDR3 size: 18 residues. V was clipped by 0 bases and J by 0 bases, with 15 bases between them. In germline, CDR1 is MNHEY, CDR2 SVGEGT.

The rearrangement joins TRBV7-2 to TRBJ2-3; 8 bases match TRBD2. The V and J ends lost 3 bases and 0 bases, in that order; junction bases with no gene match: 8. The CDR3 runs 17 residues. Germline assignment: CDR1 SGHTA and CDR2 FQGNSA. The CDR3 nucleotides are TGTGCCAGCAGCTTCGGGAGCGGGGGATCTAGCACAGATACGCAGTATTTT. Translation gives CASSFGSGGSSTDTQYF.

This sequence joins TRBV19 and TRBJ2-1; D possibly corresponds to TRBD2 (6 bases). CDR1 LNHDA and CDR2 SQIVND come from the germline V gene (reference sequence). CDR3 length: 15 amino acids. Trimming left V 4 bases short and J 5 bases short, with 15 bases between. DNA for the CDR3: TGTGCCAGTAGTAGCCGACTAGAAGCGGACAATGAGCAGTTCTTC. It specifies CASSSRLEADNEQFF. The variable domain in full, with the rest retrieved from reference TRBV19 and TRBJ2-1, is DGGITQSPKYLFRKEGQNVTLSCEQNLNHDAMYWYRQDPGQGLRLIYYSQIVNDFQKGDIAEGYSVSREKKESFPLTVTSAQKNPTAFYLCASSSRLEADNEQFFGPGTRLTVL.

The CDR3 loop is CASSRGGTNEKLFF. CDR3 bases: TGTGCCAGCAGCCGCGGGGGGACTAATGAAAAACTGTTTTTT. The rearrangement links TRBV6-6 to TRBJ1-4; D is possibly TRBD1 (5 bases). Germline V lookup: CDR1 MNHNY, CDR2 SVGAGI (reference sequence). The CDR3 covers 14 residues. With 6 bases removed from V and 2 bases from J, the gap between germline ends came to 10 bases.

This clone was recorded at least ten times. The chain recombines TRBV11-2 with TRBJ2-7; 8 bases are shared with TRBD2. This CDR3 has 13 residues. Germline V gene sequence: CDR1 SGHAT, CDR2 FQNNGV. The V gene end was trimmed by 2 bases and the J gene end by 4 bases; junction bases not matched to a gene: 1. The CDR3 region is CASSLRGGYEQYF. Here the CDR3 DNA reads TGTGCCAGCAGCTTACGGGGGGGATACGAGCAGTACTTC.

The chain recombines TRBV27 with TRBJ2-5; TRBD1 might be the D (5 bases). The V end lost 3 bases, the J end lost 1 base, and 6 bases lay between the germline ends. The CDR3 totals 13 residues. Germline V gene sequence: CDR1 MNHEY, CDR2 SMNVEV (reference sequence). CDR3 sequence: CASSFRVQETQYF. As DNA, the CDR3 is TGTGCCAGCAGTTTCAGGGTCCAAGAGACCCAGTACTTC.

The DNA for the CDR3 is TGCGCCAGCAGCCAAGGGGGAGCAGGGTCGGATTCACCCCTCCACTTT. It encodes CASSQGGAGSDSPLHF. This chain joins TRBV4-1 and TRBJ1-6; tentatively, D is TRBD1 (5 bases). Deletions cut 1 base from V and 8 bases from J, with 15 bases between. CDR3 length: 16 residues. Per germline, CDR1 MGHRA and CDR2 YSYEKL.

V and J are TRBV29-1 and TRBJ2-7; D possibly uses TRBD1 or TRBD2 (5 bases each). CDR3 length equals 13 residues. V gave up 4 bases and J gave up 6 bases, with 16 bases separating them. Germline CDR1 is SQVTM and CDR2 is ANQGSEA. The CDR3, as DNA: TGCAGCGTTGGGTGGGTCGGGGCTGGCGAGCAGTACTTC. It encodes CSVGWVGAGEQYF.